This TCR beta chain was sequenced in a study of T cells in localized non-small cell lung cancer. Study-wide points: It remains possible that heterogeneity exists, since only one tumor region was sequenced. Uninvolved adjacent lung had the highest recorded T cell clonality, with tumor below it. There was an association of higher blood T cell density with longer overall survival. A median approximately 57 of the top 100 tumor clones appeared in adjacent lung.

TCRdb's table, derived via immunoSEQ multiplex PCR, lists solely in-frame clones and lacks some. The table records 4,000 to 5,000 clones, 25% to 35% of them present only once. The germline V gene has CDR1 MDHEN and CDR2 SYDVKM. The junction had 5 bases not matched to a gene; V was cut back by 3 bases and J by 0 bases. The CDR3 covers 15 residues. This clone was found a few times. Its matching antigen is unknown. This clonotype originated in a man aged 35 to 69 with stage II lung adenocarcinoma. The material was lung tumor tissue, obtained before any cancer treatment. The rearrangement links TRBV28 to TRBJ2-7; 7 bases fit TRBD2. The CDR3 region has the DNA TGTGCCAGCAGTTTCGCGTCTAGCGGCTCCTACGAGCAGTACTTC. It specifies CASSFASSGSYEQYF.